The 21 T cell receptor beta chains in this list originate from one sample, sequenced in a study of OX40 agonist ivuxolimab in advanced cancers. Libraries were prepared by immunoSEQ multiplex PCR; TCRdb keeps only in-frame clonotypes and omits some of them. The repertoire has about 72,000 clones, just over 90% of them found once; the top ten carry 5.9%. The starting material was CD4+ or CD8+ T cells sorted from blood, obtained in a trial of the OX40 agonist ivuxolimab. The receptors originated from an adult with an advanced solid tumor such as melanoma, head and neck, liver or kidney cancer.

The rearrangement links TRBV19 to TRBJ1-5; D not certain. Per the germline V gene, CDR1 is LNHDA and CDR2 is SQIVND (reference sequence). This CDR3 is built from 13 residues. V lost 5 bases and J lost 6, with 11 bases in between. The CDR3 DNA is TGTGCCAGTAGTCCGAGTATCAGTCAGCCCCAGCATTTT. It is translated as CASSPSISQPQHF.

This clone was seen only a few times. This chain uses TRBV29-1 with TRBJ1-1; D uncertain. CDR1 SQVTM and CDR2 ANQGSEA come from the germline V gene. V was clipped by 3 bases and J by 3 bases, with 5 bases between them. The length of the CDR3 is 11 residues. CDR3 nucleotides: TGCAGCGTTGAGAGTTACACTGAAGCTTTCTTT. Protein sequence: CSVESYTEAFF.

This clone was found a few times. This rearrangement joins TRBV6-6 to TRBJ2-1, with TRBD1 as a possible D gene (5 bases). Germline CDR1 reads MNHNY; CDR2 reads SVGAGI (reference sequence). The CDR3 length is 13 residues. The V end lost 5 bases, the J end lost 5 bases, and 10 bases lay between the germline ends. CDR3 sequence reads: CASSGAGHNEQFF. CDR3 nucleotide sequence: TGTGCCAGCAGTGGGGCAGGGCACAATGAGCAGTTCTTC.

The DNA for the CDR3 is TGTGCCAGCAGTTGGGGACAGGGGGCAGGCGAGCAGTACTTC. It encodes CASSWGQGAGEQYF. V and J are TRBV6-5 and TRBJ2-7; 12 bases match TRBD1. CDR1 is MNHEY, CDR2 SVGAGI, per germline. Trimming took 4 bases from V and 6 from J; bases not matched to a gene: 4. The CDR3 is made up of 14 amino acids.

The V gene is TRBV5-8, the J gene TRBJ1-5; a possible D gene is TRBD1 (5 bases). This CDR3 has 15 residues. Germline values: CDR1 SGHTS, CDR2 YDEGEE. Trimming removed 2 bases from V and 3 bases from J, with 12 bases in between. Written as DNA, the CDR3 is TGTGCCAGCAGCTTCCGACAGAAGACCAATCAGCCCCAGCATTTT. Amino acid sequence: CASSFRQKTNQPQHF.

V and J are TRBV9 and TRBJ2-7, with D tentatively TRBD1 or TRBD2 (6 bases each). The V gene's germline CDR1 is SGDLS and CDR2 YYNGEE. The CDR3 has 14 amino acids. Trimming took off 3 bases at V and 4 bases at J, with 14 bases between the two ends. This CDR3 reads CASSAGDWHYEQYF. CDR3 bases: TGTGCCAGCAGCGCAGGGGACTGGCATTACGAGCAGTACTTC.

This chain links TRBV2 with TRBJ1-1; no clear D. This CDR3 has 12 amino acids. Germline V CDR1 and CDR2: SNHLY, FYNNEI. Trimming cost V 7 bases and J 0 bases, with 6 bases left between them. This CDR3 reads CASTVLNTEAFF. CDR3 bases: TGTGCCAGCACCGTTTTGAACACTGAAGCTTTCTTT.

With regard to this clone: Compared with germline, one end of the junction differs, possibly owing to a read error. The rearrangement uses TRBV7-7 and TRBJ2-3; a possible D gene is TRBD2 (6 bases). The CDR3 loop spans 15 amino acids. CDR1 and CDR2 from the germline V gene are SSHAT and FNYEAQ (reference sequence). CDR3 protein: CASSLRGSDTDTQYF. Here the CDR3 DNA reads TGTGCTAGCAGCTTACGGGGGTCAGATACAGATACGCAGTATTTT.

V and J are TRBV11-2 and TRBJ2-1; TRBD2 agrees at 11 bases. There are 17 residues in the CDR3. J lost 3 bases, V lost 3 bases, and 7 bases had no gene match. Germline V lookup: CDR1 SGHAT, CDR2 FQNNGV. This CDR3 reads CASSFNSGRGYYNEQFF. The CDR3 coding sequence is TGTGCCAGCAGCTTTAATAGCGGGAGGGGGTACTACAATGAGCAGTTCTTC.

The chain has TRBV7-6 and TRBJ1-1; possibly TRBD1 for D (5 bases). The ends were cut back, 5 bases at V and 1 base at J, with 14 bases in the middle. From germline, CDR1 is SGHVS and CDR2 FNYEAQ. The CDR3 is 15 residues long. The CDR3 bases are TGTGCCAGCAGCCCTTGGGGAGGGGCGAACACTGAAGCTTTCTTT. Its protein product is CASSPWGGANTEAFF.

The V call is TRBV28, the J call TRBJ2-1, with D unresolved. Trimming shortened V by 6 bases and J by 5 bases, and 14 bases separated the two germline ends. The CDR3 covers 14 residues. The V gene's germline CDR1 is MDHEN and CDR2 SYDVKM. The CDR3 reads CASRDSRQDNEQFF. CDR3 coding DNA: TGTGCCAGCAGGGATTCTCGACAAGACAATGAGCAGTTCTTC.

This chain's CDR3 is CASTLGGGMNTEAFF. In DNA form, the CDR3 reads TGTGCCAGTACCCTAGGTGGGGGGATGAACACTGAAGCTTTCTTT. The J gene is TRBJ1-1, the V gene TRBV19; possibly TRBD1 for D (5 bases). Deletions cut 7 bases from V and 0 bases from J, with 15 bases between. CDR3 length: 15 residues. Germline CDR1 LNHDA, CDR2 SQIVND (reference sequence).

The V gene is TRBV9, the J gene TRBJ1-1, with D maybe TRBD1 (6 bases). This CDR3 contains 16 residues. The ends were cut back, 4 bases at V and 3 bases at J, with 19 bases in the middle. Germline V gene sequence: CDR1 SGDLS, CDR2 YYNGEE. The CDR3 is CASSPPGGGDDTEAFF. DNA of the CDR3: TGTGCCAGCAGCCCCCCCGGGGGGGGCGATGACACTGAAGCTTTCTTT. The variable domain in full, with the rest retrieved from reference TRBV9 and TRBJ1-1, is DSGVTQTPKHLITATGQRVTLRCSPRSGDLSVYWYQQSLDQGLQFLIQYYNGEERAKGNILERFSAQQFPDLHSELNLSSLELGDSALYFCASSPPGGGDDTEAFFGQGTRLTVV.

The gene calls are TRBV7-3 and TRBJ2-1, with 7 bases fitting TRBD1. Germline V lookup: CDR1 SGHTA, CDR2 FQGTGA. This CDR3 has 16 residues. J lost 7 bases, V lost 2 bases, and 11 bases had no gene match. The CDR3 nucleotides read TGTGCCAGCAGCTTACTACGCAGAGACAGGGCAAATGAGCAGTTCTTC. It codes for CASSLLRRDRANEQFF.

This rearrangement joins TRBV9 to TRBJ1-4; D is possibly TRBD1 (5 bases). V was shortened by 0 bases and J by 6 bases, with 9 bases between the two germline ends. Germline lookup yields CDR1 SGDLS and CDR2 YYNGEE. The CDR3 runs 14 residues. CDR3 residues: CASSVGGGDEKLFF. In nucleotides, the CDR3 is TGTGCCAGCAGCGTAGGTGGGGGAGATGAAAAACTGTTTTTT.

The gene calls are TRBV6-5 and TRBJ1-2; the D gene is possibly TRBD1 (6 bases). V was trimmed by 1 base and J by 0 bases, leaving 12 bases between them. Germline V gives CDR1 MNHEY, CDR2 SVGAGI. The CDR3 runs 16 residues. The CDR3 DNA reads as TGTGCCAGCAGTTACTACCGGGACATAGCTAACTATGGCTACACCTTC. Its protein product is CASSYYRDIANYGYTF.

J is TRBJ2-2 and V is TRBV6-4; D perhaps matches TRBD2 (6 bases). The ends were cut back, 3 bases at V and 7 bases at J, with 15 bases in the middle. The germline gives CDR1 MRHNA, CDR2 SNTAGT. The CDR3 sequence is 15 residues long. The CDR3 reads CASSELGGGFGELFF. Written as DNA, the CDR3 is TGTGCCAGCAGTGAACTTGGAGGAGGGTTCGGGGAGCTGTTTTTT.

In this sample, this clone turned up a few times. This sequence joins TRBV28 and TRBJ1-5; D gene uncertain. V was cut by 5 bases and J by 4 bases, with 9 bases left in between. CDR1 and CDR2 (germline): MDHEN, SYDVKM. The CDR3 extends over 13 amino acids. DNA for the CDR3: TGTGCCAGCAGTGGCCGGCATAATCAGCCCCAGCATTTT. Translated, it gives CASSGRHNQPQHF.

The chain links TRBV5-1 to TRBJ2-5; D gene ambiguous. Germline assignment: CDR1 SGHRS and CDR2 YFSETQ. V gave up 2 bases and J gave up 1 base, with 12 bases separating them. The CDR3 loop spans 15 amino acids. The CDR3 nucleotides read TGCGCCAGCAGCTTTAGTGCGGTCTTCCAAGAGACCCAGTACTTC. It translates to CASSFSAVFQETQYF.

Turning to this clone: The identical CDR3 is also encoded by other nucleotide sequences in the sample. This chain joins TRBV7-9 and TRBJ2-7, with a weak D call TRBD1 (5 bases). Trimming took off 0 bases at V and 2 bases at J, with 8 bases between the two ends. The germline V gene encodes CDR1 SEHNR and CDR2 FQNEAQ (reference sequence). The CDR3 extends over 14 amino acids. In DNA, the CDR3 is TGTGCCAGCAGCTTAGCGAACAGGCCCTACGAGCAGTACTTC. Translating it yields CASSLANRPYEQYF.

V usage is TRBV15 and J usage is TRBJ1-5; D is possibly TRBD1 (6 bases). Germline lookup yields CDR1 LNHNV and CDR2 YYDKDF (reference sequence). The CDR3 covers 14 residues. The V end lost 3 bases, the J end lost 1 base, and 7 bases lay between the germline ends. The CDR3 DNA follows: TGTGCCACCAGCAGTAGGGGGAGCAATCAGCCCCAGCATTTT. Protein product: CATSSRGSNQPQHF.